The T cell receptor beta chain under discussion was sequenced for a study of cytomegalovirus exposure and HLA in healthy donors. Study-level information: The Caucasian-associated ancestry cluster held around 76% of 398 genotyped donors.

Findings of the study overall: In an earlier analysis, in under 700 donors, most V segments appeared productive either ~90% or ~30% of the time. The investigators catalogued about 170 TCR beta chains as cytomegalovirus-associated.

In its sample, this clone was seen once. Its antigen is not known. Though probably carrying unrecorded immune exposures, donors were nominally healthy at sampling. Trimming stripped 1 base from V and 8 bases from J, with 14 bases between. This CDR3 is built from 15 residues. Germline V CDR1 and CDR2: SGHDN, FVKESK. The PCR employed 60 Vbeta primers together with 13 Jbeta primers. Generated by immunoSEQ multiplex PCR, the TCRdb table keeps only in-frame clones and is missing some. The repertoire holds approximately 79,000 clones, over 70% seen once, with approximately 2% in the top ten. The rearrangement links TRBV14 to TRBJ1-4; D perhaps matches TRBD1 (6 bases). The sequencing input was PBMCs. This sequence was found in a boy aged 5-17 years in good health and CMV-seronegative. CDR3 bases: TGTGCCAGCAGCCAAGTCGCCAGGGGAAGGGAAAAACTGTTTTTT. Its protein is CASSQVARGREKLFF.